These 5 T cell receptor beta chains came from one sample sequenced in a study of molecular identifiers for immune sequencing clone quantification. TCRdb called the PCR reads again in MiXCR, with one record for every CDR3 protein. The sample includes about 630,000 distinct CDR3 sequences, 25% seen only once; the top ten take 0.78%. The sample taken for sequencing was naive CD8+ T cells from blood, with Jurkat cell RNA spiked in. The subset here: FACS-sorted CD8+CD4-CCR7+CD45RA+ naive T cells. The origin of the receptors is a human donor in good health. Some libraries in this study had Jurkat cell RNA spiked in.

The chain is built from TRBV20-1 and TRBJ2-7; D is perhaps TRBD1 (5 bases). The CDR3 is 10 residues long. Germline values: CDR1 DFQATT, CDR2 SNEGSKA (reference sequence). CDR3 coding DNA: TGCAGCGCAGGGCTATACGAGCAGTACTTC. It is translated as CSAGLYEQYF.

This clonotype turned up a few times. This chain links TRBV9 with TRBJ2-3; D perhaps matches TRBD2 (6 bases). The V end lost 4 bases, the J end lost 4 bases, and 13 bases lay between the germline ends. Germline CDR1 SGDLS, CDR2 YYNGEE. CDR3 length equals 14 residues. CDR3 sequence: CASSRGTAPDTQYF. For the CDR3, the DNA is TGTGCCAGCAGCCGGGGGACCGCTCCAGATACGCAGTATTTT.

This clonotype has a count of ten or more. This chain connects TRBV4-2 to TRBJ1-5; D is ambiguous. CDR1 is LGHNA, CDR2 YNFKEQ, per germline. V dropped 0 bases and J dropped 6 bases, with 18 bases sitting between them. CDR3 length: 17 amino acids. CDR3 DNA: TGTGCCAGCAGCCAAGATCTTGATCTACCGGGAGGTCAGCCCCAGCATTTT. It specifies CASSQDLDLPGGQPQHF.

This clonotype came up many times. The CDR3 region has the DNA TGTGCCAGCAGTTATAGGGACAGTCCCTACGAGCAGTACTTC. Protein product: CASSYRDSPYEQYF. The chain has TRBV6-6 and TRBJ2-7, with 7 nucleotides matching TRBD1. V was pared by 3 bases and J by 2 bases, with 4 bases of the junction left unmatched. The CDR3 spans 14 residues. CDR1 and CDR2 from the germline V gene are MNHNY and SVGAGI (reference sequence).

This chain links TRBV9 with TRBJ2-1, with D unclear. Per the germline V gene, CDR1 is SGDLS and CDR2 is YYNGEE. The CDR3 consists of 16 residues. Deletions cut 5 bases from V and 10 bases from J, with 25 bases between. The CDR3 DNA follows: TGTGCCAGCAGTGGTACCCTCGGCCCGTCGAGACTGGAGCAGTTCTTC. This encodes CASSGTLGPSRLEQFF.